Following are 27 T cell receptor beta chains from one sample sequenced in a study of identical twins. One entry per CDR3 protein, called by TCRdb with MiXCR from the 5' RACE reads. Of just under 650,000 distinct CDR3 sequences in the sample, around 7.5% were seen once. This sample also appeared in a second study, on yellow fever vaccine responses in identical twins.

Sequenced input: PBMCs. All receptors derive from a woman younger than 30 in good health.

CDR3 region: CASSESVNTGELFF. CDR3 bases: TGCGCCAGCAGTGAATCAGTGAACACCGGGGAGCTGTTTTTT. The chain couples TRBV10-1 to TRBJ2-2; D is unresolved. Per germline, CDR1 WNHNN and CDR2 SYGVQD (reference sequence). This CDR3 is built from 14 residues. The V and J ends lost 3 bases and 1 base respectively, with 6 bases between them.

The V call is TRBV6-5, the J call TRBJ1-1, with TRBD1 matching over 7 bases. This CDR3 contains 14 residues. The germline V gene has CDR1 MNHEY and CDR2 SVGAGI. V lost 1 base, J lost 6 bases, and 5 bases stayed unmatched. The CDR3 spells CASSYFKGAAEAFF. Written as DNA, the CDR3 is TGTGCCAGCAGTTACTTCAAGGGGGCTGCTGAAGCTTTCTTT.

This clonotype has just a few counts. The J gene is TRBJ2-7, the V gene TRBV7-8, with a weak D call TRBD2 (6 bases). The V gene lost 4 bases and the J gene lost 4 bases, with 14 bases spanning the gap. This CDR3 is built from 14 residues. Looked up from germline, CDR1 is SGHVS and CDR2 is FQNEAQ. This CDR3 reads CASSWPGLPYEQYF. CDR3 coding DNA: TGTGCCAGCAGCTGGCCGGGACTGCCTTACGAGCAGTACTTC.

There are many counts of this clonotype. This sequence joins TRBV5-1 and TRBJ2-1, with TRBD2 as a possible D gene (6 bases). Germline values: CDR1 SGHRS, CDR2 YFSETQ. Trimming took off 1 base at V and 4 bases at J, with 12 bases between the two ends. There are 15 residues in the CDR3. The CDR3 reads CASSLIAAEYNEQFF. CDR3 in DNA: TGCGCCAGCAGCTTGATAGCGGCGGAGTACAATGAGCAGTTCTTC.

The chain carries TRBV4-1 and TRBJ2-1, with unresolved D. Germline CDR1 reads MGHRA; CDR2 reads YSYEKL. Between the trimmed V and J ends, which lost 0 bases and 7 bases, there was a span of 16 bases. The CDR3 has 16 residues. CDR3 sequence (DNA): TGCGCCAGCAGCCAAGATACAAGGGTAGATTGGAATGAGCAGTTCTTC. Amino acid sequence: CASSQDTRVDWNEQFF.

This clonotype has ten or more counts. This rearrangement joins TRBV29-1 to TRBJ2-2; 8 positions match TRBD1. Germline V CDR1 and CDR2: SQVTM, ANQGSEA. The trim removed 6 bases at V and 3 bases at J, leaving 12 bases unmatched. The CDR3 is 16 amino acids. The CDR3 DNA reads TGCAGCGTCGCCGGGACAGGAAGTATTTACACCGGGGAGCTGTTTTTT. This gives the protein CSVAGTGSIYTGELFF.

This clonotype was counted a few times. The genes are TRBV7-6 and TRBJ2-2; D gene unclear. With 1 base removed from V and 7 bases from J, the gap between germline ends came to 13 bases. CDR1 is SGHVS, CDR2 FNYEAQ, per germline. The CDR3 spans 15 residues. The CDR3 protein is CASSLGPGVDGELFF. DNA of the CDR3: TGTGCCAGCAGCTTAGGTCCTGGGGTTGACGGGGAGCTGTTTTTT. Full variable domain (missing parts from reference TRBV7-6 and TRBJ2-2): GAGVSQSPRYKVTKRGQDVALRCDPISGHVSLYWYRQALGQGPEFLTYFNYEAQQDKSGLPNDRFSAERPEGSISTLTIQRTEQRDSAMYRCASSLGPGVDGELFFGEGSRLTVL.

The chain has TRBV12-3 or TRBV12-4 and TRBJ2-2; 7 bases are shared with TRBD1. There are 14 residues in the CDR3. V was pared by 6 bases and J by 5 bases, with 6 bases of the junction left unmatched. CDR3 DNA: TGTGCCAGCAGCTTGGGACAGCAAACCGGGGAGCTGTTTTTT. The encoded protein is CASSLGQQTGELFF.

The gene calls are TRBV10-3 and TRBJ2-1; 12 positions agree with TRBD2. V was clipped by 0 bases and J by 4 bases; unmatched bases: 4. Germline V CDR1 and CDR2: ENHRY, SYGVKD. There are 17 residues in the CDR3. The DNA of the CDR3 is TGTGCCATCAGTGAGTCCGGGACTAGCGGGCGTTACAATGAGCAGTTCTTC. It yields the protein CAISESGTSGRYNEQFF.

This clonotype was detected only a few times. The chain employs TRBV6-5 and TRBJ1-2; the match to TRBD1 covers 9 bases. Germline V gene data show CDR1 as MNHEY and CDR2 as SVGAGI. The CDR3 runs to 14 residues. Trimming removed 4 bases from V and 5 bases from J; junction bases left unmatched: 5. In DNA form, the CDR3 reads TGTGCCAGCAGTTCGGGACAGGGTTTTTATGGCTACACCTTC. Translation gives CASSSGQGFYGYTF.

This clonotype appeared many times. The rearrangement links TRBV14 to TRBJ2-1; D unresolved. This CDR3 has 16 residues. The V and J ends lost 0 bases and 1 base respectively, with 10 bases between them. The germline V gene has CDR1 SGHDN and CDR2 FVKESK. The CDR3 loop is CASSQEGLTSYNEQFF. CDR3 bases: TGTGCCAGCAGCCAAGAAGGGCTTACTTCCTACAATGAGCAGTTCTTC.

This clonotype was counted at least ten times. The rearrangement links TRBV20-1 to TRBJ2-7; 8 bases match TRBD1. CDR3 length: 11 residues. The germline CDR1 and CDR2 sequences are DFQATT and SNEGSKA (reference sequence). V lost 7 bases to trimming and J lost 4 bases; unmatched junction nucleotides: 3. The CDR3 region has the DNA TGCAGTGTCCAGGGGGCGTACGAGCAGTACTTC. Translation gives CSVQGAYEQYF.

The V and J genes are TRBV7-9 and TRBJ2-5, with D unresolved. The CDR3 is 14 amino acids. Germline CDR1 is SEHNR and CDR2 is FQNEAQ (reference sequence). V lost 2 bases, J lost 5 bases, and 12 bases lay in between. The CDR3 region has the DNA TGTGCCAGCAGCTTACCCCAGACCCAGGAGACCCAGTACTTC. This translates into CASSLPQTQETQYF.

This clonotype came up a few times. The rearrangement joins TRBV6-1 to TRBJ2-6; TRBD1 agrees at 7 bases. The CDR3 is 16 amino acids. Germline-derived CDR1 and CDR2 are MNHNS and SASEGT. Germline trimming cut 8 bases from V and 1 base from J; bases unmatched to any gene: 8. The CDR3 region is CASGRGRVSGANVLTF. DNA of the CDR3: TGTGCCAGCGGCAGGGGGAGAGTTTCTGGGGCCAACGTCCTGACTTTC.

The sample holds many counts of this clonotype. The chain links TRBV11-2 to TRBJ2-5; D might be TRBD1 (6 bases). Per germline, CDR1 SGHAT and CDR2 FQNNGV. V lost 6 bases and J lost 5, with 10 bases in between. The CDR3 contains 12 residues. CDR3 sequence (DNA): TGTGCCAGCAGTCGAAGGGGGGAGACCCAGTACTTC. This encodes CASSRRGETQYF.

At least ten counts were recorded for this clonotype. The chain is built from TRBV20-1 and TRBJ2-2, with no clear D. V lost 0 bases and J lost 4, with 6 bases in between. The germline gives CDR1 DFQATT, CDR2 SNEGSKA (reference sequence). The CDR3 has 13 amino acids. CDR3 coding DNA: TGCAGTGCTAGAGATTTTCCCACCGGGGAGCTGTTTTTT. This codes for CSARDFPTGELFF.

This clonotype was seen repeatedly, ten times or more. The chain carries TRBV28 and TRBJ2-3, with TRBD1 matching over 8 bases. The ends lost 5 bases at V and 3 bases at J; junction bases unmatched: 7. Germline V gives CDR1 MDHEN, CDR2 SYDVKM. This CDR3 has 15 amino acids. Written as DNA, the CDR3 is TGTGCCAGCAGTAAAACAGGGGGAATGACAGATACGCAGTATTTT. Translated, it gives CASSKTGGMTDTQYF.

The rearrangement links TRBV6-6 to TRBJ2-1; 13 nucleotides agree with TRBD2. The V and J ends lost 6 bases and 7 bases, in that order; junction bases with no gene match: 3. Germline V lookup: CDR1 MNHNY, CDR2 SVGAGI (reference sequence). The CDR3 has 14 amino acids. The CDR3 DNA reads TGTGCCAGCAGGGCGACTAGCGGGAGGAATGAGCAGTTCTTC. Amino acids: CASRATSGRNEQFF.

Ten or more counts support this clonotype. V is TRBV5-5 and J is TRBJ2-1, with TRBD2 matching 9 bases. The CDR3 runs to 18 residues. The trim removed 2 bases at V and 1 base at J, leaving 10 bases unmatched. CDR1 SGHKS and CDR2 YYEKEE come from the germline V gene (reference sequence). The CDR3, as DNA: TGTGCCAGCAGCTTTTTTGCGGGGGGGCAAACGTCCTACAATGAGCAGTTCTTC. This gives the protein CASSFFAGGQTSYNEQFF.

The chain uses TRBV7-8 and TRBJ1-1; no clear D gene. CDR1 SGHVS and CDR2 FQNEAQ come from the germline V gene. Trimming cost V 5 bases and J 0 bases, with 13 bases left between them. The CDR3 contains 15 residues. This chain's CDR3 is CASSPEAVMNTEAFF. For the CDR3, the DNA is TGTGCCAGCAGCCCAGAGGCAGTGATGAACACTGAAGCTTTCTTT.

This clonotype was seen many times. The CDR3 spells CASSLSSVSTDTQYF. The DNA of the CDR3 is TGTGCCAGCAGCTTGTCAAGCGTCTCCACAGATACGCAGTATTTT. The V gene is TRBV5-5, the J gene TRBJ2-3, with D unclear. The ends were cut back, 1 base at V and 2 bases at J, with 11 bases in the middle. The CDR3 has 15 amino acids. The germline CDR1 and CDR2 sequences are SGHKS and YYEKEE (reference sequence).

This clonotype showed up many times. This chain joins TRBV5-1 and TRBJ2-1, with TRBD2 matching 8 bases. Germline lookup yields CDR1 SGHRS and CDR2 YFSETQ. This CDR3 has 15 residues. Trimming took 7 bases from V and 5 from J; bases not matched to a gene: 11. The CDR3 sequence is CASRGEGSGNNEQFF. The CDR3 DNA reads as TGCGCCAGCCGCGGGGAGGGTAGCGGGAACAATGAGCAGTTCTTC.

This clonotype was picked up a small number of times. The chain combines TRBV7-9 with TRBJ2-1, with TRBD1 as a possible D gene (5 bases). The germline CDR1 and CDR2 sequences are SEHNR and FQNEAQ (reference sequence). Trimming removed 3 bases at V and 8 bases at J, with 17 bases between. The CDR3 totals 15 residues. The CDR3 loop is CASSLSVGAADEQFF. CDR3 in DNA: TGTGCCAGCAGCTTGTCTGTTGGGGCCGCGGATGAGCAGTTCTTC.

This clonotype was counted a few times. This chain connects TRBV5-4 to TRBJ2-2; TRBD2 matches at 10 bases. J lost 0 bases, V lost 3 bases, and 14 bases had no gene match. The CDR3 length is 20 residues. Germline lookup yields CDR1 SGHNT and CDR2 YYREEE (reference sequence). The CDR3: CASSSPWSGRAVPNTGELFF. CDR3 nucleotide sequence: TGTGCCAGCAGCTCACCATGGAGCGGGAGGGCCGTACCGAACACCGGGGAGCTGTTTTTT.

A few counts support this clonotype. The rearrangement uses TRBV12-3 or TRBV12-4 and TRBJ2-2, with D unclear. The CDR3 has 13 residues. V shed 3 bases and J shed 6 bases, with 8 bases lying between them. The CDR3 loop is CASSFRVPGELFF. In nucleotides, the CDR3 is TGTGCCAGCAGTTTTCGGGTCCCCGGGGAGCTGTTTTTT.

This clonotype was found many times. The chain carries TRBV10-1 and TRBJ1-2; 8 nucleotides line up with TRBD1. V lost 7 bases to trimming and J lost 8 bases; unmatched junction nucleotides: 9. This CDR3 is 13 amino acids long. The germline CDR1 and CDR2 sequences are WNHNN and SYGVQD (reference sequence). The CDR3 here is CASNIGQGGGYTF. For the CDR3, the DNA is TGCGCCAGCAATATTGGACAGGGCGGGGGCTACACCTTC.

This clonotype was detected many times. The chain joins TRBV4-2 to TRBJ2-5; the D call may be TRBD1 or TRBD2 (6 bases each). The CDR3 totals 17 residues. V lost 0 bases to trimming and J lost 4 bases, with 18 bases between them. Germline values: CDR1 LGHNA, CDR2 YNFKEQ. The CDR3 nucleotides are TGTGCCAGCAGCCAAGATTCGTACGGGGGCGTTCGAGAGACCCAGTACTTC. Translated, it gives CASSQDSYGGVRETQYF.